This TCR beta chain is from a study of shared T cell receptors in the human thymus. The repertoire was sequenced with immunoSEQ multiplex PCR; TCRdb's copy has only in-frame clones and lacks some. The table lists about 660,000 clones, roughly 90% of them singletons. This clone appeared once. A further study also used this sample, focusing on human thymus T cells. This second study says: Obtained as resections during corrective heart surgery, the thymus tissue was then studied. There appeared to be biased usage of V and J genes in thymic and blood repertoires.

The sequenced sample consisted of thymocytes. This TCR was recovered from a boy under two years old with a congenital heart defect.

The CDR3 DNA reads TGTGCCAGAGACAGGGATTCCACCGGGGAGCTGTTTTTT. It codes for CARDRDSTGELFF. The chain links TRBV27 to TRBJ2-2; 7 nucleotides align to TRBD1. Germline CDR1 is MNHEY and CDR2 is SMNVEV (reference sequence). CDR3 length equals 13 residues. J was trimmed by 4 bases and V by 9 bases; bases with no gene match: 5.